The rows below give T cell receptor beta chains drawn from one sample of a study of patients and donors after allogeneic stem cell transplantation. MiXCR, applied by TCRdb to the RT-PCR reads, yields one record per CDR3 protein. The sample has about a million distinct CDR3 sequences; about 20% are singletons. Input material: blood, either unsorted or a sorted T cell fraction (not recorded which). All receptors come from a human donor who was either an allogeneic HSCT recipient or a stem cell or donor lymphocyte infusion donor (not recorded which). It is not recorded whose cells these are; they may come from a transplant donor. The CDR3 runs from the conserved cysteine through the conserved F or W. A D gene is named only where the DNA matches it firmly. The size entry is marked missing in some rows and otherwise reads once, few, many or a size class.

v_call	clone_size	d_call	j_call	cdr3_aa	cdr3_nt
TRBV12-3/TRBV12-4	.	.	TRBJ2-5	CASSLVGGGMETQYF	TGTGCCAGCAGTTTAGTAGGGGGCGGGATGGAGACCCAGTACTTC
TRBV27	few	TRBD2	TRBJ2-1	CASNFSGRKNEQFF	TGTGCCAGCAATTTTAGCGGGAGAAAAAATGAGCAGTTCTTC
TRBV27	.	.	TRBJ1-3	CASRDRISGNTIYF	TGTGCCAGCCGCGACAGGATCTCTGGAAACACCATATATTTT
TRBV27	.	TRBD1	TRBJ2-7	CASSPSPGQTYYEQYF	TGTGCCAGCAGTCCCTCACCGGGACAGACCTACTACGAGCAGTACTTC
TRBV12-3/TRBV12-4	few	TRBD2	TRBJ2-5	CASSNQRGGQETQYF	TGTGCCAGCAGTAACCAGCGGGGGGGGCAAGAGACCCAGTACTTC
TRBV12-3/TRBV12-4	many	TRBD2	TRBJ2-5	CASTWTSGKETQYF	TGTGCCAGCACCTGGACTAGCGGAAAAGAGACCCAGTACTTC
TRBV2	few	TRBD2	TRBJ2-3	CASSDGLAGTDTQYF	TGTGCCAGCAGTGATGGACTAGCGGGAACAGATACGCAGTATTTT
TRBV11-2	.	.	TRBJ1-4	CASSLYDATNEKLFF	TGTGCCAGCAGCTTGTACGATGCAACTAATGAAAAACTGTTTTTT
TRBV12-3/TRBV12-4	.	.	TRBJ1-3	CASSTGGNTIYF	TGTGCCAGCAGTACAGGGGGAAACACCATATATTTT
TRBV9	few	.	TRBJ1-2	CASSVGSRWSLVRYTF	TGTGCCAGCAGCGTAGGAAGTCGGTGGTCCCTGGTTCGCTACACCTTC
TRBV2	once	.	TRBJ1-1	CASNRQTNTEAFF	TGTGCCAGCAACAGACAGACGAACACTGAAGCTTTCTTT
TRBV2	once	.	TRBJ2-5	CASSEEKTQYF	TGTGCCAGCAGTGAGGAGAAGACCCAGTACTTC
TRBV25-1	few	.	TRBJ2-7	CASSEVPSFYEQYF	TGTGCCAGCAGTGAGGTTCCCAGCTTCTACGAGCAGTACTTC
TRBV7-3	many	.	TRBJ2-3	CASSPYTSTDTQYF	TGTGCCAGCAGCCCATACACTAGCACAGATACGCAGTATTTT
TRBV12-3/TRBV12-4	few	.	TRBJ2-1	CASSPSGTLWDEQFF	TGTGCCAGCAGTCCAAGTGGCACCCTGTGGGATGAGCAGTTCTTC
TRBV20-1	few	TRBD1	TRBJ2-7	CSARGQHEQYF	TGCAGTGCTAGGGGACAGCACGAGCAGTACTTC
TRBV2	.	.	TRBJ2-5	CASRGTAVLGTQYF	TGTGCCAGCAGGGGGACGGCCGTTCTCGGGACCCAGTACTTC
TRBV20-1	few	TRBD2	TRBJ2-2	CSARRGSSGGNTGELFF	TGCAGTGCTAGAAGAGGGAGTAGCGGGGGGAACACCGGGGAGCTGTTTTTT
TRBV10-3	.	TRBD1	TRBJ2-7	CAIRGQGDAYEQYF	TGTGCCATCAGGGGACAGGGGGATGCCTACGAGCAGTACTTC
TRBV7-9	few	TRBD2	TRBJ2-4	CASSRGGVRVQYF	TGTGCCAGCAGCCGTGGGGGGGTCCGGGTTCAGTACTTC
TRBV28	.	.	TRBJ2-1	CASSPPTGVYEQFF	TGTGCCAGCAGCCCTCCGACAGGTGTGTATGAGCAGTTCTTC
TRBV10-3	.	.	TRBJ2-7	CAISPSGTLTSGQYF	TGTGCCATCAGCCCCTCCGGGACGCTTACGTCGGGGCAGTACTTC
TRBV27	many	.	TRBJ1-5	CASSLSGYSNQPQHF	TGTGCCAGCAGTTTATCAGGCTATAGCAATCAGCCCCAGCATTTT
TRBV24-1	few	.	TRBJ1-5	CATSEPNGGGSNQPQHF	TGTGCCACCAGTGAGCCCAACGGGGGCGGGAGCAATCAGCCCCAGCATTTT
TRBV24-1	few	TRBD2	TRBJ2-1	CATEASGRAGHEQFF	TGTGCCACCGAGGCTAGCGGGAGGGCCGGACATGAGCAGTTCTTC
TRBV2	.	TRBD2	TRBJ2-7	CASSESGRKYEQYF	TGTGCCAGCAGTGAAAGCGGGAGGAAGTACGAGCAGTACTTC
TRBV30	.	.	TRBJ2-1	CSTSRGVNEQFF	TGTTCGACTTCCCGAGGGGTTAATGAGCAGTTCTTC
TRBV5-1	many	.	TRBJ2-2	CASSPSRMNTGELFF	TGCGCCAGCAGCCCCTCCCGAATGAACACCGGGGAGCTGTTTTTT
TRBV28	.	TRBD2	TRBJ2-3	CASSRLAGDGTQYF	TGTGCCAGCAGTAGACTAGCGGGGGACGGTACGCAGTATTTT
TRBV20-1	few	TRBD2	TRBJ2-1	CSAYPGLAGVKEQFF	TGCAGTGCATATCCGGGACTAGCGGGAGTAAAAGAGCAGTTCTTC
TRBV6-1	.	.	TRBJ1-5	CASFPVSINQPQHF	TGTGCCAGCTTCCCGGTCTCCATTAATCAGCCCCAGCATTTT
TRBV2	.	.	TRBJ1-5	CASSASSSNQPQHF	TGTGCCAGCAGTGCCAGTTCTAGCAATCAGCCCCAGCATTTT
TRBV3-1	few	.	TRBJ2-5	CASSSAWELGETQYF	TGTGCCAGCAGCTCTGCTTGGGAGTTGGGGGAGACCCAGTACTTC
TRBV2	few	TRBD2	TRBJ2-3	CACRLAGGYRDTQYF	TGTGCCTGCCGACTAGCGGGAGGTTACCGGGATACGCAGTATTTT
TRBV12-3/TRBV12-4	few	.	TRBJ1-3	CASSATHSGNTIYF	TGTGCCAGCAGTGCGACCCACTCTGGAAACACCATATATTTT
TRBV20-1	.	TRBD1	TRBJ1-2	CSARPQGGVGGGYTF	TGCAGTGCTAGACCTCAGGGGGGCGTAGGAGGTGGCTACACCTTC
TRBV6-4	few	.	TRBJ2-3	CASSDSAVTDTQYF	TGTGCCAGCAGTGACTCGGCAGTCACAGATACGCAGTATTTT
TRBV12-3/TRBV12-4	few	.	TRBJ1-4	CASSLGADLNEKLFF	TGTGCCAGCAGTTTAGGGGCAGACCTTAATGAAAAACTGTTTTTT
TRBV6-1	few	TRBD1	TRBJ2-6	CASSAGQRGSGANVLTF	TGTGCCAGCAGTGCGGGACAGAGGGGATCTGGGGCCAACGTCCTGACTTTC
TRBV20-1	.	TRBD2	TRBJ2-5	CSARDGGGARPGQYF	TGCAGTGCTAGAGATGGCGGGGGTGCGCGTCCGGGCCAGTACTTC
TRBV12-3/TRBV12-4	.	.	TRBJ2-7	CASSLEWGRRILGYEQYF	TGTGCCAGCAGTTTAGAATGGGGCAGGAGAATTCTGGGCTACGAGCAGTACTTC
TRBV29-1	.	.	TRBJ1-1	CSASPGLAEAFF	TGCAGCGCCTCCCCGGGGCTGGCTGAAGCTTTCTTT
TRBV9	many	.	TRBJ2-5	CASSVASGATETQYF	TGTGCCAGCAGCGTAGCTTCGGGAGCCACGGAGACCCAGTACTTC
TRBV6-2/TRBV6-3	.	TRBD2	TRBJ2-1	CASSRGVGQFF	TGTGCCAGCAGCCGGGGGGTGGGGCAGTTCTTC
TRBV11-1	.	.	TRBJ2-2	CASSSRQENTGELFF	TGTGCCAGCAGCTCGCGACAGGAGAACACCGGGGAGCTGTTTTTT